This T cell receptor (beta chain) was observed in a study of blood T cell repertoires in COVID-19. Turning to the study itself: From the United States, Italy and Spain came samples of acute and convalescent COVID-19. T cells, B-cell-depleted T cells, or PBMCs supplied cDNA or gDNA.

Per the original data handling: Researchers report that nucleated cell counts were estimated from reference gene primer amplification. Sequencing used immunoSEQ multiplex PCR; TCRdb keeps in-frame clones, though not all of them. D and trimming come from the DNA, and the V and J calls and clone size come from that table. The sample holds about 35,000 clones, 83% seen once. This CDR3 has 17 amino acids. V lost 0 bases and J lost 1, with 13 bases in between. Germline V CDR1 and CDR2: KGHDR, SFDVKD. Source material: peripheral blood. V is TRBV24-1 and J is TRBJ2-3; the D is unclear. The source is a man between 50 and 59 years old with acute or convalescent COVID-19. The CDR3 sequence is CATSDLGDTHRTDTQYF. The CDR3 region has the DNA TGTGCCACCAGTGATTTGGGTGACACCCACCGCACAGATACGCAGTATTTT.